Listed here are 20 T cell receptor beta chains from one sample, sequenced in a study of radiation and T cells in renal cell carcinoma. Profiled with immunoSEQ multiplex PCR; TCRdb holds only in-frame clones, not every one. Here the sample spans about 150,000 clones, about 87% being singletons. The sample's time point: blood 2 weeks post-SBRT. Specified treatment: 15 Gy SBRT to primary tumor, nephrectomy 4 weeks later. Sequences were derived from blood, sampled from a patient whose treatment included radiotherapy and nephrectomy. These receptors came from a woman aged 45-60 years with renal cell carcinoma.

This chain uses TRBV7-9 with TRBJ2-1; TRBD2 might be the D (5 bases). The CDR3 has 11 residues. Trimming removed 6 bases from V and 6 bases from J, with 6 bases in between. Germline CDR1 SEHNR, CDR2 FQNEAQ (reference sequence). The DNA of the CDR3 is TGTGCCAGCAGGGGGAGCAATGAGCAGTTCTTC. It yields the protein CASRGSNEQFF.

The chain links TRBV6-1 to TRBJ2-1; D ambiguous. Trimming removed 6 bases at V and 12 bases at J, with 9 bases between. CDR3 length: 10 residues. Germline CDR1 reads MNHNS; CDR2 reads SASEGT. The CDR3 protein is CASSRAGQFF. In nucleotides, the CDR3 is TGTGCCAGCAGCCGGGCAGGGCAGTTCTTC.

The genes are TRBV2 and TRBJ1-6, with D possibly being TRBD1 (6 bases). The CDR3 runs 14 residues. V was pared by 10 bases and J by 7 bases, with 17 bases between. CDR1 is SNHLY, CDR2 FYNNEI, per germline. The CDR3 spells CATLRYRENSPLHF. In DNA form, the CDR3 reads TGTGCCACCCTTCGGTACAGGGAAAATTCACCCCTCCACTTT.

In its sample, this clone was seen once. The rearrangement links TRBV5-1 to TRBJ2-5; D not certain. Per germline, CDR1 SGHRS and CDR2 YFSETQ. This CDR3 contains 13 residues. Between the trimmed V and J ends, which lost 6 bases and 0 bases, there was a span of 9 bases. DNA of the CDR3: TGCGCCAGCATGGTCCCAGACCAAGAGACCCAGTACTTC. Translated, it gives CASMVPDQETQYF. The full variable domain, completed using reference TRBV5-1 and TRBJ2-5, is KAGVTQTPRYLIKTRGQQVTLSCSPISGHRSVSWYQQTPGQGLQFLFEYFSETQRNKGNFPGRFSGRQFSNSRSEMNVSTLELGDSALYLCASMVPDQETQYFGPGTRLLVL.

This chain uses TRBV9 with TRBJ2-3; 9 nucleotides align to TRBD1. Germline V gives CDR1 SGDLS, CDR2 YYNGEE. CDR3 size: 16 residues. Trimming removed 4 bases from V and 3 bases from J; junction bases left unmatched: 9. CDR3 residues: CASSTRGQGETDTQYF. DNA of the CDR3: TGTGCCAGCAGCACAAGGGGACAGGGAGAAACAGATACGCAGTATTTT.

J is TRBJ1-2 and V is TRBV6-5; D unclear. This CDR3 comprises 11 residues. Germline CDR1 is MNHEY and CDR2 is SVGAGI. V lost 5 bases to trimming and J lost 13 bases, with 14 bases between them. CDR3 coding DNA: TGTGCCAGCAGTCCCTCGGAGGGTCGCACCTTC. Residues: CASSPSEGRTF.

As for this clone: The junction departs from the called germline gene at one end, perhaps through a read error. The rearrangement links TRBV19 to TRBJ2-7; perhaps TRBD1 as D (6 bases). The germline CDR1 and CDR2 sequences are LNHDA and SQIVND (reference sequence). This CDR3 comprises 17 residues. The CDR3 nucleotides read TGTGCCAGTAGTATGGTGAGGGACACCTTGTTCTCCTCCGAGCAGTACTTC. This codes for CASSMVRDTLFSSEQYF.

The V gene is TRBV6-5, the J gene TRBJ1-1, with D tentatively TRBD1 (5 bases). Germline lookup yields CDR1 MNHEY and CDR2 SVGAGI. The V gene lost 5 bases and the J gene lost 5 bases, with 9 bases spanning the gap. The CDR3 length is 12 residues. The CDR3 DNA is TGTGCCAGCAGTGACTGGGGGACTGAAGCTTTCTTT. Translating gives CASSDWGTEAFF.

V gene TRBV5-1 combines with J gene TRBJ2-2, with D tentatively TRBD2 (6 bases). The CDR3 is made up of 18 amino acids. Trimming removed 0 bases at V and 4 bases at J, with 19 bases between. In germline, CDR1 is SGHRS, CDR2 YFSETQ. The CDR3 region is CASSLDPALGGGTGELFF. CDR3 bases: TGCGCCAGCAGCTTGGATCCCGCTTTGGGGGGTGGCACCGGGGAGCTGTTTTTT.

This chain uses TRBV5-4 with TRBJ1-5; no clear D gene. The V end lost 1 base, the J end lost 3 bases, and 8 bases lay between the germline ends. Germline CDR1 SGHNT, CDR2 YYREEE (reference sequence). The CDR3 loop spans 14 amino acids. The CDR3 spells CASSLHGNNQPQHF. CDR3 DNA: TGTGCCAGCAGCTTGCACGGCAACAATCAGCCCCAGCATTTT.

The chain couples TRBV7-9 to TRBJ1-1; D possibly corresponds to TRBD1 (5 bases). V dropped 5 bases and J dropped 3 bases, with 16 bases sitting between them. CDR1 and CDR2 from the germline V gene are SEHNR and FQNEAQ (reference sequence). CDR3 length: 15 amino acids. In DNA, the CDR3 is TGTGCCAGCAGCGGAGTTATGGGACTTTACACTGAAGCTTTCTTT. It translates to CASSGVMGLYTEAFF. The full variable domain, with the rest looked up from reference TRBV7-9 and TRBJ1-1, is DTGVSQNPRHKITKRGQNVTFRCDPISEHNRLYWYRQTLGQGPEFLTYFQNEAQLEKSRLLSDRFSAERPKGSFSTLEIQRTEQGDSAMYLCASSGVMGLYTEAFFGQGTRLTVV.

The gene calls are TRBV10-2 and TRBJ1-1; D might be TRBD1 (6 bases). CDR1 and CDR2 (germline): WSHSY, SAAADI. The CDR3 spans 15 residues. Between the trimmed V and J ends, which lost 3 bases and 0 bases, there was a span of 11 bases. This CDR3 reads CASSDNRVLNTEAFF. CDR3 DNA sequence: TGCGCCAGCAGTGATAACAGGGTGTTGAACACTGAAGCTTTCTTT.

This clone was observed once. The V gene is TRBV5-4, the J gene TRBJ1-2; TRBD1 matches 7 bases. The germline V gene encodes CDR1 SGHNT and CDR2 YYREEE (reference sequence). CDR3 size: 14 residues. J gave up 3 bases and V 7 bases, and 9 bases lay outside the gene matches. The CDR3 spells CASHPEGADYGYTF. The CDR3 DNA reads TGTGCCAGCCATCCTGAGGGGGCGGACTATGGCTACACCTTC.

The V and J genes are TRBV6-5 and TRBJ2-3; D is ambiguous. V shed 4 bases and J shed 5 bases, with 7 bases lying between them. Looked up from germline, CDR1 is MNHEY and CDR2 is SVGAGI. CDR3 length: 12 amino acids. In DNA form, the CDR3 reads TGTGCCAGCAGTTCCCGAAGAGATACGCAGTATTTT. As protein: CASSSRRDTQYF.

The chain employs TRBV5-1 and TRBJ1-6; D may be TRBD1 (5 bases). From germline, CDR1 is SGHRS and CDR2 YFSETQ. The ends were cut back, 0 bases at V and 6 bases at J, with 13 bases in the middle. The CDR3 covers 16 residues. This CDR3 is CASSLGVVGLNSPLHF. The DNA of the CDR3 is TGCGCCAGCAGCTTGGGGGTTGTGGGGCTTAATTCACCCCTCCACTTT.

This chain uses TRBV5-1 with TRBJ1-2; 7 bases map to TRBD1. The CDR3 spans 15 residues. Germline CDR1 reads SGHRS; CDR2 reads YFSETQ. Trimming took 2 bases from V and 4 from J; bases not matched to a gene: 8. The CDR3 protein is CASSFQSTGIYGYTF. The CDR3 DNA sequence: TGCGCCAGCAGCTTTCAATCGACAGGGATCTATGGCTACACCTTC.

The chain combines TRBV18 with TRBJ2-1; 8 bases are shared with TRBD2. Germline lookup yields CDR1 KGHSH and CDR2 LQKENI. Trimming cost V 3 bases and J 8 bases; bases outside gene matches: 12. The CDR3 covers 16 residues. The CDR3 DNA sequence: TGTGCCAGCTCACCCGGGCGGGGGGCAACGGGGGATGAGCAGTTCTTC. It encodes CASSPGRGATGDEQFF.

CDR3 amino acids: CASSLTGGNYGYTF. In nucleotides, the CDR3 is TGTGCCAGCAGCCTGACAGGGGGCAACTATGGCTACACCTTC. V is TRBV7-8 and J is TRBJ1-2; TRBD1 matches at 10 bases. Germline V gives CDR1 SGHVS, CDR2 FQNEAQ. The J segment lost 2 bases and the V segment lost 5 bases, leaving 2 bases of the junction unmatched. The length of the CDR3 is 14 residues.

This clone was recorded once. J is TRBJ2-6 and V is TRBV5-8; D is uncertain. Germline assignment: CDR1 SGHTS and CDR2 YDEGEE. The CDR3 runs to 16 residues. Trimming pared 0 bases from V and 0 bases from J, leaving 7 bases between. The CDR3 loop is CASSLALISGANVLTF. The CDR3 bases are TGTGCCAGCAGCTTGGCACTGATCTCTGGGGCCAACGTCCTGACTTTC. The full variable domain, rest sourced from reference TRBV5-8 and TRBJ2-6, is EAGVTQSPTHLIKTRGQQATLRCSPISGHTSVYWYQQALGLGLQFLLWYDEGEERNRGNFPPRFSGRQFPNYSSELNVNALELEDSALYLCASSLALISGANVLTFGAGSRLTVL.

This chain joins TRBV19 and TRBJ2-3, with a tentative D call TRBD2 (6 bases). Deletions cut 4 bases from V and 4 bases from J, with 18 bases between. The CDR3 contains 16 residues. Germline V CDR1 and CDR2: LNHDA, SQIVND (reference sequence). The CDR3 sequence is CASSKGLPTYADTQYF. CDR3 DNA sequence: TGTGCCAGTAGTAAGGGACTGCCTACCTATGCAGATACGCAGTATTTT. The variable domain in full, with the rest retrieved from reference TRBV19 and TRBJ2-3, is DGGITQSPKYLFRKEGQNVTLSCEQNLNHDAMYWYRQDPGQGLRLIYYSQIVNDFQKGDIAEGYSVSREKKESFPLTVTSAQKNPTAFYLCASSKGLPTYADTQYFGPGTRLTVL.